This entry lists 14 T cell receptor beta chains sequenced from one sample in a study of shared clonotypes between healthy human individuals. Naive CD8 cells lacked CD45RO and underwent positive selection for CCR7, leaving out terminally differentiated effector memory CD45RA+ cells. The assay was immunoSEQ multiplex PCR, and TCRdb's table has in-frame clones only and misses some. The repertoire holds approximately 720,000 clones, with roughly nine tenths as singletons. Input material: naive CD8+ T cells sorted from blood. These receptors came from a man aged 25 to 45 in good health.

This rearrangement joins TRBV5-1 to TRBJ2-7; either TRBD1 or TRBD2 may supply D (5 bases each). This CDR3 has 16 amino acids. From germline, CDR1 is SGHRS and CDR2 YFSETQ. Between the trimmed V and J ends, which lost 0 bases and 4 bases, there was a span of 17 bases. In DNA form, the CDR3 reads TGCGCCAGCAGCTTGGCGGTGGCAGGGACGGGATACGAGCAGTACTTC. Translating it yields CASSLAVAGTGYEQYF.

The gene calls are TRBV6-5 and TRBJ2-7; D possibly corresponds to TRBD2 (5 bases). This CDR3 spans 14 amino acids. Trimming shortened V by 8 bases and J by 0 bases, and 14 bases separated the two germline ends. In germline, CDR1 is MNHEY, CDR2 SVGAGI. The CDR3, as DNA: TGTGCCAGCGGCTGGGCCGGGAACTCCTACGAGCAGTACTTC. Translating it yields CASGWAGNSYEQYF.

V and J are TRBV28 and TRBJ1-5; 9 bases map to TRBD1. The J segment lost 2 bases and the V segment lost 5 bases, leaving 4 bases of the junction unmatched. Germline CDR1 and CDR2: MDHEN and SYDVKM. The CDR3 totals 15 residues. The CDR3 loop is CASSRTGEGNQPQHF. CDR3 bases: TGTGCCAGCAGTCGGACAGGGGAGGGCAATCAGCCCCAGCATTTT.

The J gene is TRBJ1-2, the V gene TRBV28, with D possibly being TRBD1 (5 bases). This CDR3 comprises 15 residues. With 1 base removed from V and 4 bases from J, the gap between germline ends came to 13 bases. The germline V gene has CDR1 MDHEN and CDR2 SYDVKM. The chain's CDR3 is CASSLFIMGPYGYTF. The CDR3 region has the DNA TGTGCCAGCAGTTTATTTATAATGGGGCCCTATGGCTACACCTTC.

This clone has only a few counts. This chain connects TRBV7-9 to TRBJ1-2; a possible D gene is TRBD1 (6 bases). V gave up 6 bases and J gave up 6 bases, with 17 bases separating them. Germline-derived CDR1 and CDR2 are SEHNR and FQNEAQ (reference sequence). The CDR3 spans 14 residues. The CDR3 is CASRSIQGWDGYTF. The DNA of the CDR3 is TGTGCCAGCAGATCCATTCAGGGGTGGGATGGCTACACCTTC.

This sequence joins TRBV27 and TRBJ1-5, with D perhaps matching TRBD1 (5 bases). V lost 5 bases, J lost 4 bases, and 18 bases lay in between. Germline loops: CDR1 MNHEY, CDR2 SMNVEV (reference sequence). This CDR3 region has 16 residues. CDR3 DNA sequence: TGTGCCAGCAGTCCCATTCACAGGACGGTAAATCAGCCCCAGCATTTT. Its protein is CASSPIHRTVNQPQHF.

The J gene is TRBJ1-1, the V gene TRBV6-5; TRBD1 is a possible D gene (6 bases). Trimming cost V 4 bases and J 5 bases, with 11 bases left between them. This CDR3 spans 13 amino acids. Germline values: CDR1 MNHEY, CDR2 SVGAGI. The CDR3 DNA is TGTGCCAGCAGTTTAACAGGGAGTACTGAAGCTTTCTTT. This encodes CASSLTGSTEAFF.

The chain has TRBV5-1 and TRBJ2-1; tentatively, D is TRBD1 (6 bases). The CDR3 loop spans 15 amino acids. The V and J ends lost 0 bases and 3 bases respectively, with 10 bases between them. Germline V gene sequence: CDR1 SGHRS, CDR2 YFSETQ. CDR3: CASSLETGYYNEQFF. The CDR3 coding sequence is TGCGCCAGCAGCTTGGAGACAGGTTACTACAATGAGCAGTTCTTC.

The chain recombines TRBV28 with TRBJ2-1; TRBD1 matches at 8 bases. The V gene end was trimmed by 5 bases and the J gene end by 7 bases; junction bases not matched to a gene: 10. CDR1 is MDHEN and CDR2 is SYDVKM in the germline V gene. The CDR3 is made up of 15 amino acids. The CDR3 nucleotides read TGTGCCAGCAGTGTCAGGGCAGGGGGCAGGAATGAGCAGTTCTTC. Its translation: CASSVRAGGRNEQFF. The full variable domain, with the rest looked up from reference TRBV28 and TRBJ2-1, is DVKVTQSSRYLVKRTGEKVFLECVQDMDHENMFWYRQDPGLGLRLIYFSYDVKMKEKGDIPEGYSVSREKKERFSLILESASTNQTSMYLCASSVRAGGRNEQFFGPGTRLTVL.

This clone was picked up one time. The rearrangement joins TRBV7-9 to TRBJ2-5, with D unresolved. Germline values: CDR1 SEHNR, CDR2 FQNEAQ (reference sequence). The CDR3 is 12 residues long. V lost 4 bases to trimming and J lost 4 bases, with 7 bases between them. CDR3 sequence (DNA): TGTGCCAGCAGCTCTGGTTTAGAGACCCAGTACTTC. Its protein product is CASSSGLETQYF.

This chain links TRBV14 with TRBJ2-1; D might be TRBD1 or TRBD2, each matching 5 bases. CDR3 size: 15 residues. Trimming removed 2 bases at V and 4 bases at J, with 12 bases between. Per the germline V gene, CDR1 is SGHDN and CDR2 is FVKESK. The CDR3 protein is CASSQLGELYNEQFF. In nucleotides, the CDR3 is TGTGCCAGCAGCCAACTAGGGGAGCTTTACAATGAGCAGTTCTTC. The variable domain in full, with the rest retrieved from reference TRBV14 and TRBJ2-1, is EAGVTQFPSHSVIEKGQTVTLRCDPISGHDNLYWYRRVMGKEIKFLLHFVKESKQDESGMPNNRFLAERTGGTYSTLKVQPAELEDSGVYFCASSQLGELYNEQFFGPGTRLTVL.

This chain joins TRBV7-8 and TRBJ2-1; 13 nucleotides align to TRBD2. V lost 5 bases and J lost 6; bases outside the gene matches: 4. Per the germline V gene, CDR1 is SGHVS and CDR2 is FQNEAQ. The CDR3 has 15 amino acids. This CDR3 reads CASSRGLAGANEQFF. The CDR3 nucleotides are TGTGCCAGCAGCAGAGGACTAGCGGGGGCCAATGAGCAGTTCTTC.

The chain links TRBV7-8 to TRBJ2-6; TRBD1 is a possible D gene (6 bases). V gave up 2 bases and J gave up 0 bases, with 23 bases separating them. This CDR3 region has 21 residues. Germline V gene data show CDR1 as SGHVS and CDR2 as FQNEAQ. This chain's CDR3 is CASSLRRTVSNSLSGANVLTF. The CDR3 DNA is TGTGCCAGCAGCTTACGCCGGACAGTATCAAACTCCCTCTCTGGGGCCAACGTCCTGACTTTC.

The chain combines TRBV21-1 with TRBJ2-7; the table's D call, TRBD1, has no DNA check behind it. TRBV21-1 is designated a pseudogene. This CDR3 is built from 16 residues. DNA for the CDR3: TGTGCCAGCAGCATGAATCGACAGGGCGATAGGCACGAGCAGTACTTC. Its protein is CASSMNRQGDRHEQYF.